What follows describes a single TCR beta chain. No cognate antigen has been identified for it. Per-base qualities were not stored, and no clone one base away is much larger. Library creation used the immunoSEQ multiplex PCR assay. TCRdb holds this immuneACCESS table with in-frame rearrangements only. Some clones are missing; in checked studies, unresolved V genes explain under half, and the rest has no known cause. This sample has around 30,000 clones in its table, and roughly 90% of those were observed once. The top ten constitute around an eighth of the sample. This entry belongs to a study of control samples from healthy donors and cancer patients (TCRdb year 2020). Cut back by 5 bases and 8 bases, the V and J ends lie 23 bases apart. CDR1 SGHRS and CDR2 YFSETQ were looked up in the germline V gene. The CDR3 has 17 amino acids, counting the end cysteine and phenylalanine. The CDR3 DNA has 51 bases and is translated from base 1.

The sequence was obtained from a middle-aged man with lung cancer. The sample was PBMCs. This chain is built from TRBV5-1 and TRBJ1-6, and perhaps TRBD1 as D gene, on 6 matching bases. The CDR3 has the sequence CASSPLPQGNEDSPLHF. The sequenced DNA: TGCGCCAGCAGTCCTTTACCCCAGGGGAATGAGGATTCACCCCTCCACTTT.